This T cell receptor beta chain was sequenced in a study of T cells in Graves' hyperthyroidism and ophthalmopathy. This clonotype was counted many times. V was clipped by 5 bases and J by 2 bases, with 7 bases between them. This CDR3 spans 14 amino acids. CDR1 and CDR2 (germline): SGHTA, FQGTGA. RNA transcripts yielded amplified TCR beta CDR3 regions. TCR CDR3 underwent first-round RT-PCR with the HTBI primer set. One entry per CDR3 protein, called by TCRdb with MiXCR from the multiplex PCR reads. The sample contains 550,000 to 600,000 distinct CDR3 sequences, under 60% of which appear only once. The clonotype comes from an adult woman with Graves' disease, either hyperthyroidism or ophthalmopathy (not recorded which). Sample: peripheral blood or thyroid tissue (not recorded which). The V gene is TRBV7-3, the J gene TRBJ2-6; D uncertain. The DNA of the CDR3 is TGTGCCAGCAGCCGGACCGCTGGGGCCAACGTCCTGACTTTC. Protein: CASSRTAGANVLTF. Full variable domain (rest looked up from reference TRBV7-3 and TRBJ2-6): GAGVSQTPSNKVTEKGKYVELRCDPISGHTALYWYRQSLGQGPEFLIYFQGTGAADDSGLPNDRFFAVRPEGSVSTLKIQRTERGDSAVYLCASSRTAGANVLTFGAGSRLTVL.